What follows describes a single T cell receptor beta chain. Per the original data handling: How many nucleated cells were present was estimated from reference gene primer amplification. Sequenced by immunoSEQ multiplex PCR; TCRdb stores in-frame clones only, minus some. The V and J calls and the clone size are those of that table, but D and trimming were determined from the DNA. The repertoire holds 60,000 or so clones, approximately 91% seen once, with 1.5% to 2% in the top ten. These data come from a study of blood T cell repertoires in COVID-19. Across the study: PBMCs, B-cell-depleted T cells, or T cells provided the cDNA or gDNA that made up the material.

With 2 bases clipped from V and 0 bases from J, the junction kept 3 bases outside the gene matches. CDR3 length: 17 residues. Germline loops: CDR1 MDHEN, CDR2 SYDVKM. The source material was peripheral blood. The chain joins TRBV28 to TRBJ2-6, with 8 bases identical to TRBD1. The sequence came from a human donor in a cohort sampled during active COVID-19. CDR3 amino acids: CASSLQQGGSGANVLTF. The CDR3 coding sequence is TGTGCCAGCAGTTTACAACAGGGGGGCTCTGGGGCCAACGTCCTGACTTTC. Complete variable domain (other parts from reference TRBV28 and TRBJ2-6): DVKVTQSSRYLVKRTGEKVFLECVQDMDHENMFWYRQDPGLGLRLIYFSYDVKMKEKGDIPEGYSVSREKKERFSLILESASTNQTSMYLCASSLQQGGSGANVLTFGAGSRLTVL.